This passage covers 14 T cell receptor beta chains from one sample sequenced in a study of blood T cell repertoires in COVID-19. Assay used: immunoSEQ multiplex PCR; TCRdb lists only in-frame clones, some missing. The table lists 210,000 or so clones, under 90% of them singletons, with 15% to 20% in the top ten. The sequencing sample was made of peripheral blood. The receptor source for this set is a human donor in a cohort sampled during active COVID-19.

A few counts support this clone. This chain connects TRBV14 to TRBJ1-1; possibly TRBD1 for D (6 bases). Germline CDR1 and CDR2: SGHDN and FVKESK. This CDR3 contains 13 residues. V lost 4 bases and J lost 12, with 18 bases in between. The CDR3 bases are TGTGCCAGCAGCCCCTACGACAGGATGAAGTCTTTCTTT. This sequence encodes CASSPYDRMKSFF.

The chain links TRBV12-3 or TRBV12-4 to TRBJ2-7; D gene ambiguous. V was shortened by 1 base and J by 4 bases, with 8 bases between the two germline ends. This CDR3 has 13 amino acids. The CDR3 spells CASSLVREYEQYF. DNA for the CDR3: TGTGCCAGCAGTTTAGTACGTGAGTACGAGCAGTACTTC.

This rearrangement joins TRBV5-6 to TRBJ1-1; no clear D gene. The germline V and J ends were trimmed by 4 bases and 3 bases, with 10 bases remaining between them. Germline V CDR1 and CDR2: SGHDT, YYEEEE. The CDR3 contains 13 residues. CDR3 nucleotide sequence: TGTGCCAGCAGCACGCCACGGGACACTGAAGCTTTCTTT. Protein product: CASSTPRDTEAFF.

The chain employs TRBV30 and TRBJ1-3; D gene uncertain. V was shortened by 2 bases and J by 2 bases, with 13 bases between the two germline ends. This CDR3 is built from 15 residues. Germline lookup yields CDR1 GTSNPN and CDR2 SVGIG (reference sequence). In nucleotides, the CDR3 is TGTGCCTGGAGTACTGGGCAGGTGGCTGGAAACACCATATATTTT. It translates to CAWSTGQVAGNTIYF.

This rearrangement joins TRBV4-1 to TRBJ1-5, with TRBD1 as a possible D gene (5 bases). Germline V gene lookup returns CDR1 MGHRA and CDR2 YSYEKL. The V end lost 4 bases, the J end lost 1 base, and 14 bases lay between the germline ends. CDR3 length: 16 residues. The DNA of the CDR3 is TGCGCCAGCAGCCTAACCGGGACTCTAAGCAATCAGCCCCAGCATTTT. This codes for CASSLTGTLSNQPQHF.

J is TRBJ2-3 and V is TRBV15; 11 bases are shared with TRBD2. The trim removed 6 bases at V and 5 bases at J, leaving 10 bases unmatched. This CDR3 comprises 16 residues. Germline assignment: CDR1 LNHNV and CDR2 YYDKDF (reference sequence). The CDR3 nucleotides are TGTGCCACCAGACGGAGACTAGCGGGATCTCTAGATACGCAGTATTTT. It specifies CATRRRLAGSLDTQYF.

The chain recombines TRBV5-1 with TRBJ2-7; a weak D match, TRBD2 (5 bases). V was trimmed by 2 bases and J by 0 bases, leaving 12 bases between them. The CDR3 sequence is 15 residues long. CDR1 SGHRS and CDR2 YFSETQ come from the germline V gene. The CDR3 coding sequence is TGCGCCAGCAGCTTACACAGCGGAGACTCCTACGAGCAGTACTTC. Its translation is CASSLHSGDSYEQYF.

The chain links TRBV27 to TRBJ2-5, with 8 bases that match TRBD2. V gave up 9 bases and J gave up 0 bases; unmatched junction bases: 6. The CDR3 consists of 14 residues. Germline assignment: CDR1 MNHEY and CDR2 SMNVEV (reference sequence). This chain's CDR3 is CASKIAGYQETQYF. CDR3 sequence (DNA): TGTGCCAGTAAGATAGCGGGATACCAAGAGACCCAGTACTTC.

The rearrangement joins TRBV4-1 to TRBJ2-7, with 8 bases aligning to TRBD2. The CDR3 is made up of 17 amino acids. With 3 bases clipped from V and 4 bases from J, the junction kept 14 bases outside the gene matches. From germline, CDR1 is MGHRA and CDR2 YSYEKL. Here the CDR3 reads CASSHPRSTAGEYEQYF. CDR3 DNA: TGCGCCAGCAGCCACCCAAGGAGTACAGCGGGAGAGTACGAGCAGTACTTC.

This chain links TRBV6-1 with TRBJ1-6; 7 bases map to TRBD1. The CDR3 length is 17 residues. Trimming at V came to 2 bases and at J to 9 bases, leaving 13 bases not matched to a gene. Per the germline V gene, CDR1 is MNHNS and CDR2 is SASEGT. The CDR3 spells CASSEWDTHRGGSPLHF. DNA of the CDR3: TGTGCCAGCAGTGAATGGGATACCCACAGGGGAGGTTCACCCCTCCACTTT.

This clone was counted between two and nine times. The CDR3 here is CASTRETGELFF. The CDR3 DNA follows: TGTGCCAGTACAAGGGAGACCGGGGAGCTGTTTTTT. This rearrangement joins TRBV19 to TRBJ2-2; D may be TRBD2 (5 bases). The CDR3 consists of 12 residues. V was cut by 7 bases and J by 5 bases, with 8 bases left in between. Germline lookup yields CDR1 LNHDA and CDR2 SQIVND (reference sequence).

V gene TRBV6-5 combines with J gene TRBJ1-5; no reliable D call. The CDR3 covers 14 residues. Germline CDR1 is MNHEY and CDR2 is SVGAGI. V shed 2 bases and J shed 9 bases, with 14 bases lying between them. CDR3 sequence: CASSYAGRNSPQHF. In DNA, the CDR3 is TGTGCCAGCAGTTACGCTGGCAGGAACTCGCCCCAGCATTTT.

V usage is TRBV7-9 and J usage is TRBJ2-1; D is possibly TRBD1 (5 bases). The CDR3 runs to 13 residues. Germline CDR1 and CDR2: SEHNR and FQNEAQ (reference sequence). Trimming cost V 1 base and J 10 bases, with 11 bases left between them. CDR3 sequence reads: CASSLGQGGEQFF. CDR3 sequence (DNA): TGTGCCAGCAGCTTAGGGCAGGGTGGGGAGCAGTTCTTC.

The chain couples TRBV5-4 to TRBJ1-4, with D tentatively TRBD1 (5 bases). Trimming took 4 bases from V and 6 from J, leaving 16 bases between them. The CDR3 totals 15 residues. Germline V gene lookup returns CDR1 SGHNT and CDR2 YYREEE (reference sequence). In DNA, the CDR3 is TGTGCCAGCAGCCCGGCGGGGGACGGTCATGAAAAACTGTTTTTT. This codes for CASSPAGDGHEKLFF. Using reference TRBV5-4 and TRBJ1-4 for the parts outside the CDR3, the full variable domain is ETGVTQSPTHLIKTRGQQVTLRCSSQSGHNTVSWYQQALGQGPQFIFQYYREEENGRGNFPPRFSGLQFPNYSSELNVNALELDDSALYLCASSPAGDGHEKLFFGSGTQLSVL.